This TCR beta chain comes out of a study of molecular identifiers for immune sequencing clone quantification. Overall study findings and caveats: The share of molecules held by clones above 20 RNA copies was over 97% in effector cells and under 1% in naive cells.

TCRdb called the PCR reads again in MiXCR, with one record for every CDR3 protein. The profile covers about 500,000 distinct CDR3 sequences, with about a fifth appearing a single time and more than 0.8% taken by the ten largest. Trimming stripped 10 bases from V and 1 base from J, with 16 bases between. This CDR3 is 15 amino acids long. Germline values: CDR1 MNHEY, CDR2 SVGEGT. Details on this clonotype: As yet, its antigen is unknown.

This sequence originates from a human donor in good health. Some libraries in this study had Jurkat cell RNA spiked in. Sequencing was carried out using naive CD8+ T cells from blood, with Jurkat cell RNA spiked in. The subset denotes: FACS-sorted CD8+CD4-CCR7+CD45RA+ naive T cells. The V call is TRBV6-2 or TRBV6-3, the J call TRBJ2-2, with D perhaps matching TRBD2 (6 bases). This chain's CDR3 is CATSLGGLNTGELFF. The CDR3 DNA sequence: TGTGCCACCTCCTTGGGGGGTTTGAACACCGGGGAGCTGTTTTTT.